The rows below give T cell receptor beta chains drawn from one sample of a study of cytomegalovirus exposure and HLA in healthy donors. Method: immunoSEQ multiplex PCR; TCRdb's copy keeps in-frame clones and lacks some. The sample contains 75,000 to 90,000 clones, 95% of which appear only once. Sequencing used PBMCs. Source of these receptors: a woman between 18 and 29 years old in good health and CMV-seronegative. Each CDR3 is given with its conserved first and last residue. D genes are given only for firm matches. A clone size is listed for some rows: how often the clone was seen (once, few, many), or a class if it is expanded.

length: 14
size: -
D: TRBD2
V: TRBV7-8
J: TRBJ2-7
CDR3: CASSPRDYPYEQYF
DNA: TGTGCCAGCAGCCCCCGGGACTACCCCTACGAGCAGTACTTC

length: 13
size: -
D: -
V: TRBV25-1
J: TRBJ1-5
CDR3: CASSAGSNQPQHF
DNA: TGTGCCAGCAGTGCCGGGAGCAATCAGCCCCAGCATTTT

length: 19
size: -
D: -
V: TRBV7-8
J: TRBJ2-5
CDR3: CASSATHGAGWFGQETQYF
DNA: TGTGCCAGCAGCGCTACCCATGGGGCAGGGTGGTTCGGGCAAGAGACCCAGTACTTC

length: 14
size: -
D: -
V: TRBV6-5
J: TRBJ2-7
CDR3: CASRGDILSYEQYF
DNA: TGTGCCAGCAGGGGGGACATTTTATCCTACGAGCAGTACTTC

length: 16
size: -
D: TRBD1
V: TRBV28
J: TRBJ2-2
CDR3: CASSGSGTGVSGELFF
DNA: TGTGCCAGCAGTGGGTCCGGGACAGGGGTTTCCGGGGAGCTGTTTTTT

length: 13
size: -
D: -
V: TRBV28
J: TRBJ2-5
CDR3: CASSLWSAETQYF
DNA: TGTGCCAGCAGTTTATGGAGTGCAGAGACCCAGTACTTC

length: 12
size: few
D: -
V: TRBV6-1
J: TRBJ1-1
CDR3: CASSEVLPKAFF
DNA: TGTGCCAGCAGTGAAGTACTTCCGAAAGCTTTCTTT

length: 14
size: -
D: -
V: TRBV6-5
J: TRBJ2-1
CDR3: CASSYTGQYNEQFF
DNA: TGTGCCAGCAGTTACACAGGACAGTACAATGAGCAGTTCTTC

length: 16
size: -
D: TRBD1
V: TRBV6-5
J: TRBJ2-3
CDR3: CASSYSGTVTSDTQYF
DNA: TGTGCCAGCAGTTACTCCGGGACAGTGACTTCAGATACGCAGTATTTT

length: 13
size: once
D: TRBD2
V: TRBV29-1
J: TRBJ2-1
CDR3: CSVLSGNYNEQFF
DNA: TGCAGCGTTCTTAGCGGGAACTACAATGAGCAGTTCTTC

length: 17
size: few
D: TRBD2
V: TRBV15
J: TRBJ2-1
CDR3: CATSRDRTSGGYNEQFF
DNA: TGTGCCACCAGCAGGGACCGGACTAGCGGGGGGTACAATGAGCAGTTCTTC

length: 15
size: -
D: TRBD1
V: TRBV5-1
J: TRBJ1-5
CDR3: CASSRTGDSNQPQHF
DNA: TGCGCCAGCAGCAGGACAGGGGATAGCAATCAGCCCCAGCATTTT

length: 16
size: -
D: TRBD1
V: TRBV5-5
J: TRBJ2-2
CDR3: CASSSWTGLKTGELFF
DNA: TGTGCCAGCAGCTCCTGGACAGGGTTGAAGACCGGGGAGCTGTTTTTT

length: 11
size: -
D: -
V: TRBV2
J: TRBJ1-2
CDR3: CASRDTYGYTF
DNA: TGTGCCAGCAGGGACACATATGGCTACACCTTC

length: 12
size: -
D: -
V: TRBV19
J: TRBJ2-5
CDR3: CASSTYQETQYF
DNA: TGTGCCAGTAGTACCTACCAAGAGACCCAGTACTTC

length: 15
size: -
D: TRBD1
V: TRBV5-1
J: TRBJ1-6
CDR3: CASSSGQEYNSPLHF
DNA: TGCGCCAGCAGCTCCGGACAGGAGTATAATTCACCCCTCCACTTT

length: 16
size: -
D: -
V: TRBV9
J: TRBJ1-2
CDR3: CASSPPSGDEGYGYTF
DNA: TGTGCCAGCAGCCCCCCGTCCGGGGATGAGGGCTATGGCTACACCTTC

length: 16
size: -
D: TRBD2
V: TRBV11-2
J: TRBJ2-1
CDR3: CASSPLAGNSFNEQFF
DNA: TGTGCCAGCAGCCCCTTAGCGGGAAACTCATTTAATGAGCAGTTCTTC

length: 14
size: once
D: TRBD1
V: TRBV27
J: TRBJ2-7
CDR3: CASSTVQGGDEQYF
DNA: TGTGCCAGCAGCACCGTACAGGGGGGCGACGAGCAGTACTTC

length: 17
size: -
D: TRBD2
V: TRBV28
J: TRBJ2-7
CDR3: CASSLWGTSGRAWEQYF
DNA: TGTGCCAGCAGTTTATGGGGGACTAGCGGGAGGGCTTGGGAGCAGTACTTC

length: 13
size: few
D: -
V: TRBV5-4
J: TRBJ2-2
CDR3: CASSSSNTGELFF
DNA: TGTGCCAGCAGCTCCTCGAACACCGGGGAGCTGTTTTTT

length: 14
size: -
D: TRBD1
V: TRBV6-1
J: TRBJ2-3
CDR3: CASSDRTGQDTQYF
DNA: TGTGCCAGCAGTGACCGGACAGGGCAAGATACGCAGTATTTT

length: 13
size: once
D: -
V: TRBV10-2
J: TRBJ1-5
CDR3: CASRGQGNQPQHF
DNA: TGCGCCAGCAGAGGGCAGGGTAATCAGCCCCAGCATTTT

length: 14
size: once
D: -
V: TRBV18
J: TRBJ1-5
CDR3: CASSTSVGNQPQHF
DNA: TGTGCCAGCTCCACTAGCGTGGGCAATCAGCCCCAGCATTTT

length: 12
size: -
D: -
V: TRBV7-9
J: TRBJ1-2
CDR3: CASSSQGEGYTF
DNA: TGTGCCAGCAGCTCACAGGGTGAGGGCTACACCTTC

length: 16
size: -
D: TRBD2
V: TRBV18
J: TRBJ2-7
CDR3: CASSPPLAGVFYEQYF
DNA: TGTGCCAGCTCACCACCGTTAGCGGGAGTCTTCTACGAGCAGTACTTC

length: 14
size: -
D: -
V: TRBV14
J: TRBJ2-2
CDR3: CASSQELRIGELFF
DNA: TGTGCCAGCAGCCAAGAACTACGGATCGGGGAGCTGTTTTTT

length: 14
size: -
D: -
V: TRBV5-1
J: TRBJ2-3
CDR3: CASSPRLFADTQYF
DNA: TGCGCCAGCAGCCCTAGACTGTTCGCAGATACGCAGTATTTT

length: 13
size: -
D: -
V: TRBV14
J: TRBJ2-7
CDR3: CASSQDPTDEQYF
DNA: TGTGCCAGCAGCCAAGATCCAACGGACGAGCAGTACTTC

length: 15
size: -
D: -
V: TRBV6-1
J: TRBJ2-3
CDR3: CASSEAAEMADTQYF
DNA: TGTGCCAGCAGTGAAGCTGCGGAGATGGCAGATACGCAGTATTTT

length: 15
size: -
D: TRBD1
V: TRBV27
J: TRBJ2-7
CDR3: CASSSSGTGGSEQYF
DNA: TGTGCCAGCAGTTCCTCCGGGACAGGGGGCTCCGAGCAGTACTTC

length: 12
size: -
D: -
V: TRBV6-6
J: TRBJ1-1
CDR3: CASSQQGAEAFF
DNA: TGTGCCAGCAGTCAACAAGGAGCCGAAGCTTTCTTT

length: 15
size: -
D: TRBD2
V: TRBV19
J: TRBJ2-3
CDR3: CASSWLAGARVTQYF
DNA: TGTGCCAGTAGTTGGCTAGCGGGAGCCAGAGTTACGCAGTATTTT

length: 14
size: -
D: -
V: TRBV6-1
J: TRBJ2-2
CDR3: CASRPRQFTGELFF
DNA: TGTGCCAGCAGACCACGACAGTTCACCGGGGAGCTGTTTTTT

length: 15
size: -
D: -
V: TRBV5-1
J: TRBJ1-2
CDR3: CASSLDGTANYGYTF
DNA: TGCGCCAGCAGCTTGGACGGCACAGCTAACTATGGCTACACCTTC

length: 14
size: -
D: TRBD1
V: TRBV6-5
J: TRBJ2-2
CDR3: CASRRTGNTGELFF
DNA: TGTGCCAGCAGGAGGACAGGGAACACCGGGGAGCTGTTTTTT

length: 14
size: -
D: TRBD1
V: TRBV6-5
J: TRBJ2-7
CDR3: CASSYRQGAYEQYF
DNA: TGTGCCAGCAGTTACAGACAGGGGGCCTACGAGCAGTACTTC

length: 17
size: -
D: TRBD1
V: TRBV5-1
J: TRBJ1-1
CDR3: CASSFSGTGARNTEAFF
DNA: TGCGCCAGCAGCTTTTCCGGGACAGGGGCGCGGAACACTGAAGCTTTCTTT

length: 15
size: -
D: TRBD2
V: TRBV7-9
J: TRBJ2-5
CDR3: CASSLTSGARETQYF
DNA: TGTGCCAGCAGCTTAACTAGCGGGGCCCGCGAGACCCAGTACTTC

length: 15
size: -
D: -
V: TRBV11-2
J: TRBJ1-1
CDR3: CASTRRGGLDTEAFF
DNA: TGTGCCAGCACGCGACGGGGGGGTTTGGACACTGAAGCTTTCTTT

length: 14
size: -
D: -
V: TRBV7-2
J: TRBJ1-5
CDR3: CASSPGGANQPQHF
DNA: TGTGCCAGCAGCCCCGGGGGAGCAAATCAGCCCCAGCATTTT

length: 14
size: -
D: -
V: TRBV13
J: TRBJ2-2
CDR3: CASSEGANTGELFF
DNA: TGTGCCAGCAGCGAGGGGGCGAACACCGGGGAGCTGTTTTTT

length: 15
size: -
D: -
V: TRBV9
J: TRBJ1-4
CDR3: CASSVGGATNEKLFF
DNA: TGTGCCAGCAGCGTAGGGGGGGCAACTAATGAAAAACTGTTTTTT

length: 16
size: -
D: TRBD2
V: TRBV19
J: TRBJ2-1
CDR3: CARMTSGGAKDNEQFF
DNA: TGTGCCAGGATGACTAGCGGGGGGGCCAAAGACAATGAGCAGTTCTTC

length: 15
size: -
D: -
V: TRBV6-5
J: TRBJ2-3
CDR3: CASSFTAGATDTQYF
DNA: TGTGCCAGCAGTTTTACGGCGGGGGCCACAGATACGCAGTATTTT

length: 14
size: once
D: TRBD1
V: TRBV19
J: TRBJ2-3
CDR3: CASSTGTGPIEQYF
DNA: TGTGCCAGTAGTACCGGGACAGGGCCCATTGAGCAGTATTTT

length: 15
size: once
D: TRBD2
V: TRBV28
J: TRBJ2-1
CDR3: CASSEAGVTYNEQFF
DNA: TGTGCCAGCAGTGAGGCGGGAGTTACCTACAATGAGCAGTTCTTC

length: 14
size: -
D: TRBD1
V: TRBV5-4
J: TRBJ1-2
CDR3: CASSSGTGNYGYTF
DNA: TGTGCCAGCAGCTCGGGGACAGGCAACTATGGCTACACCTTC

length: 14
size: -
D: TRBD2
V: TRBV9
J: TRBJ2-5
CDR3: CASSVDGGAKTQYF
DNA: TGTGCCAGCAGCGTAGACGGGGGGGCCAAGACCCAGTACTTC

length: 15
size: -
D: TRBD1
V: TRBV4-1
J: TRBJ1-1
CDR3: CASSQGQGRPTEAFF
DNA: TGCGCCAGCAGCCAGGGACAGGGCCGTCCCACTGAAGCTTTCTTT